This T cell receptor beta chain is from a study of T-cell reconstitution after alpha-beta-depleted transplantation in children. The CDR3 is 13 amino acids. The V gene's germline CDR1 is DFQATT and CDR2 SNEGSKA (reference sequence). Notes on this clonotype: Possible read error: a much larger clone is one base away.

As it was prepared, the TCRbeta library received unique molecular identifiers. Using its own MiXCR run on the PCR reads, TCRdb lists one record per CDR3 protein. Here the sample spans 300,000 to 400,000 distinct CDR3 sequences, 13% being singletons. The sequenced sample was PBMCs, obtained from the stem cell graft. V usage is TRBV20-1 and J usage is TRBJ1-1; no firm D call. The clonotype comes from a human donor who donated a stem cell graft to a child with Fanconi anemia. In DNA, the CDR3 is TGCAGTGCTAGTGGGCAGCTTTTCACTCAAGCTTTCTTT. Translation: CSASGQLFTQAFF.